The rows below give T cell receptor beta chains drawn from one sample of a study of OX40 agonist ivuxolimab in advanced cancers. Measured with immunoSEQ multiplex PCR; TCRdb has only the in-frame clones, and not every one. Of around 100,000 clones in the sample, 70% to 90% were seen once. The source was CD4+ or CD8+ T cells sorted from blood, collected in a trial of the OX40 agonist ivuxolimab. These receptors were taken from an adult with an advanced solid tumor such as melanoma, head and neck, liver or kidney cancer. CDR3s include the opening cysteine and the closing phenylalanine or tryptophan. D genes are given only for firm matches. The size field is filled for only some rows; it gives once, few, many or a size class.

v_call: TRBV11-2; d_call: TRBD1; cdr3_length: 15; clone_size: once; j_call: TRBJ1-6; cdr3_nt: TGTGCCAGCAGCCCCGTGCGGGACAGAAATTCACCCCTCCACTTT; cdr3_aa: CASSPVRDRNSPLHF
v_call: TRBV6-1; d_call: -; cdr3_length: 15; clone_size: -; j_call: TRBJ1-4; cdr3_nt: TGTGCCAGCAGTTGGGGAAGAGAGGGTAATGAAAAACTGTTTTTT; cdr3_aa: CASSWGREGNEKLFF
v_call: TRBV7-2; d_call: -; cdr3_length: 15; clone_size: -; j_call: TRBJ2-5; cdr3_nt: TGTGCCAGCAGCTTAAAGCCGGCGGGGAGGGAGACCCAGTACTTC; cdr3_aa: CASSLKPAGRETQYF
v_call: TRBV5-1; d_call: -; cdr3_length: 15; clone_size: -; j_call: TRBJ1-2; cdr3_nt: TGCGCCAGCAGCTTGGCCGCGACAGCTAACTATGGCTACACCTTC; cdr3_aa: CASSLAATANYGYTF
v_call: TRBV4-2; d_call: -; cdr3_length: 15; clone_size: -; j_call: TRBJ2-5; cdr3_nt: TGTGCCAGCAGCCAAGACCAGGGGAACCAAGAGACCCAGTACTTC; cdr3_aa: CASSQDQGNQETQYF
v_call: TRBV4-2; d_call: TRBD1; cdr3_length: 15; clone_size: few; j_call: TRBJ2-1; cdr3_nt: TGTGCCAGCAGCCTTCGACAGGGGTTCTACAATGAGCAGTTCTTC; cdr3_aa: CASSLRQGFYNEQFF
v_call: TRBV15; d_call: -; cdr3_length: 18; clone_size: once; j_call: TRBJ1-5; cdr3_nt: TGTGCCACCAGCAGAGACCAGGGAGGACGATGGATCAATCAGCCCCAGCATTTT; cdr3_aa: CATSRDQGGRWINQPQHF
v_call: TRBV5-4; d_call: TRBD1; cdr3_length: 14; clone_size: -; j_call: TRBJ2-6; cdr3_nt: TGTGCCAGCAGCTTTGACAGGGGGATCAACGTCCTGACTTTC; cdr3_aa: CASSFDRGINVLTF
v_call: TRBV30; d_call: -; cdr3_length: 11; clone_size: -; j_call: TRBJ2-1; cdr3_nt: TGTGCCTGGAGCCTAGTTGATGAGCAGTTCTTC; cdr3_aa: CAWSLVDEQFF
v_call: TRBV9; d_call: TRBD2; cdr3_length: 17; clone_size: -; j_call: TRBJ2-3; cdr3_nt: TGTGCCAGCAGCGTAGTGGGACTAGCGGGAGTAGCAGATACGCAGTATTTT; cdr3_aa: CASSVVGLAGVADTQYF
v_call: TRBV7-8; d_call: TRBD2; cdr3_length: 16; clone_size: -; j_call: TRBJ2-2; cdr3_nt: TGTGCCAGCAGCTTAGTGGCGGGAGGATACACCGGGGAGCTGTTTTTT; cdr3_aa: CASSLVAGGYTGELFF
v_call: TRBV29-1; d_call: TRBD2; cdr3_length: 14; clone_size: -; j_call: TRBJ2-6; cdr3_nt: TGCAGCGTTGGCGGGGGCTCTGGGGCCAACGTCCTGACTTTC; cdr3_aa: CSVGGGSGANVLTF
v_call: TRBV29-1; d_call: TRBD1; cdr3_length: 13; clone_size: -; j_call: TRBJ1-2; cdr3_nt: TGCAGCGTTAGACAGGGGGCTCGCTATGGCTACACCTTC; cdr3_aa: CSVRQGARYGYTF
v_call: TRBV5-1; d_call: -; cdr3_length: 15; clone_size: -; j_call: TRBJ1-6; cdr3_nt: TGCGCCAGCAGCTTGGTGGGCTCAGAGAATTCACCCCTCCACTTT; cdr3_aa: CASSLVGSENSPLHF
v_call: TRBV5-1; d_call: TRBD2; cdr3_length: 15; clone_size: -; j_call: TRBJ2-2; cdr3_nt: TGCGCCAGCAGCTTAACTAGCGGGGGGACCGGGGAGCTGTTTTTT; cdr3_aa: CASSLTSGGTGELFF
v_call: TRBV5-1; d_call: TRBD1; cdr3_length: 14; clone_size: -; j_call: TRBJ1-6; cdr3_nt: TGCGCCAGCAGCACGGGACAGATTAATTCACCCCTCCACTTT; cdr3_aa: CASSTGQINSPLHF
v_call: TRBV2; d_call: TRBD1; cdr3_length: 14; clone_size: -; j_call: TRBJ2-7; cdr3_nt: TGTGCCAGCAGGAACAGGGGGCACTCCTACGAGCAGTACTTC; cdr3_aa: CASRNRGHSYEQYF
v_call: TRBV29-1; d_call: -; cdr3_length: 14; clone_size: -; j_call: TRBJ2-7; cdr3_nt: TGCAGCGTTTCCGGGACTCGTCCCTCCTACGAGCAGTACTTC; cdr3_aa: CSVSGTRPSYEQYF
v_call: TRBV11-2; d_call: -; cdr3_length: 15; clone_size: -; j_call: TRBJ1-4; cdr3_nt: TGTGCCAGCAGCCCCGCCAGGACAGTTAATGAAAAACTGTTTTTT; cdr3_aa: CASSPARTVNEKLFF
v_call: TRBV5-4; d_call: -; cdr3_length: 13; clone_size: -; j_call: TRBJ2-1; cdr3_nt: TGTGCCAGCAGCTTGGAGGTCTACAATGAGCAGTTCTTC; cdr3_aa: CASSLEVYNEQFF
v_call: TRBV7-8; d_call: TRBD2; cdr3_length: 19; clone_size: -; j_call: TRBJ2-1; cdr3_nt: TGTGCCAGCAGCTCCCTAAACCGCGGGAGAGGATTTATATACAATGAGCAGTTCTTC; cdr3_aa: CASSSLNRGRGFIYNEQFF
v_call: TRBV6-5; d_call: -; cdr3_length: 16; clone_size: -; j_call: TRBJ2-2; cdr3_nt: TGTGCCAGCAGTTATTCCGACAGGACCTCCACCGGGGAGCTGTTTTTT; cdr3_aa: CASSYSDRTSTGELFF
v_call: TRBV7-2; d_call: -; cdr3_length: 13; clone_size: -; j_call: TRBJ1-1; cdr3_nt: TGTGCCAGCAGCTCCATCTTGGGGGCTGAAGCTTTCTTT; cdr3_aa: CASSSILGAEAFF
v_call: TRBV7-2; d_call: -; cdr3_length: 13; clone_size: -; j_call: TRBJ2-2; cdr3_nt: TGTGCCAGCAGCTTAGTGCGTTCCGGGGAGCTGTTTTTT; cdr3_aa: CASSLVRSGELFF
v_call: TRBV5-6; d_call: TRBD1; cdr3_length: 12; clone_size: once; j_call: TRBJ2-7; cdr3_nt: TGTGCCAGCGGACAGGGGGCTCTGGAGCAGTACTTC; cdr3_aa: CASGQGALEQYF
v_call: TRBV19; d_call: -; cdr3_length: 14; clone_size: -; j_call: TRBJ2-3; cdr3_nt: TGTGCCAGCATCGGTGTGGGGGCGAGAGATACGCAGTATTTT; cdr3_aa: CASIGVGARDTQYF
v_call: TRBV5-5; d_call: TRBD1; cdr3_length: 16; clone_size: -; j_call: TRBJ2-7; cdr3_nt: TGTGCCAGCAGCTTGGGAGGAGGACAGGGCTCCTACGAGCAGTACTTC; cdr3_aa: CASSLGGGQGSYEQYF
v_call: TRBV28; d_call: TRBD2; cdr3_length: 15; clone_size: -; j_call: TRBJ2-3; cdr3_nt: TGTGCCAGCAGTTTTGCGGGAGTAGGCACAGATACGCAGTATTTT; cdr3_aa: CASSFAGVGTDTQYF